What follows is one T cell receptor (beta chain) and its context. Original data processing: How many nucleated cells were present was estimated from reference gene primer amplification. TCRdb's copy holds only in-frame clones and misses some; the assay was immunoSEQ multiplex PCR. V and J calls plus clone size are reproduced from that table; the DNA served to infer D and trimming. Seen here are 200,000 to 250,000 clones, 86% observed once, and the top ten hold roughly 12%. The data were taken from a study of blood T cell repertoires in COVID-19. Study-wide context: Samples came from the United States, Italy and Spain, spanning acute and convalescent COVID-19. PBMCs, B-cell-depleted T cells, or T cells provided the cDNA or gDNA that made up the material.

The germline gives CDR1 ENHRY, CDR2 SYGVKD. Trimming removed 2 bases from V and 8 bases from J, with 15 bases in between. The CDR3 length is 14 residues. The chain joins TRBV10-3 to TRBJ1-2, with a tentative D call TRBD1 (5 bases). Sequencing was carried out using peripheral blood. The clonotype was recovered from a man older than 75 with acute or convalescent COVID-19. The CDR3 sequence is CAISETGGLSGYTF. CDR3 coding DNA: TGTGCCATCAGTGAGACGGGGGGATTAAGCGGCTACACCTTC.